This TCR beta chain was sequenced for a study of blood T cell repertoires in COVID-19. The CDR3 consists of 17 residues. V lost 5 bases, J lost 9 bases, and 15 bases stayed unmatched. CDR1 is PRHDT, CDR2 FYEKMQ, per germline (reference sequence). Profiling relied on immunoSEQ multiplex PCR, and the TCRdb table lists in-frame clones only, not all of them. The data contain approximately 450,000 clones, 75% to 90% of them singletons. The chain joins TRBV13 to TRBJ2-1; 11 positions match TRBD2. The sequence was obtained from a man under 40 who had recovered from COVID-19. Sequencing used PBMCs or T cells enriched from blood (not recorded which). In DNA, the CDR3 is TGTGCCAGCAGCAAAGGGACTAGCGGAATCCTCCGGGGTGAGCAGTTCTTC. This codes for CASSKGTSGILRGEQFF.